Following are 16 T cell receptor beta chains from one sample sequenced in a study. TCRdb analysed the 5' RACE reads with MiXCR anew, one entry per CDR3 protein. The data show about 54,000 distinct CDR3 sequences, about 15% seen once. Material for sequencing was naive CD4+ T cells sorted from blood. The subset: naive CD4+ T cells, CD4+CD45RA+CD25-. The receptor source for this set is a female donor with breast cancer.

CDR3 region: CASSLASNSNQPQHF. CDR3 bases: TGTGCCAGCAGTTTAGCTTCAAATAGCAATCAGCCCCAGCATTTT. The chain has TRBV28 and TRBJ1-5; D unresolved. Trimming left V 2 bases short and J 0 bases short, with 8 bases between. The germline CDR1 and CDR2 sequences are MDHEN and SYDVKM. This CDR3 region has 15 residues.

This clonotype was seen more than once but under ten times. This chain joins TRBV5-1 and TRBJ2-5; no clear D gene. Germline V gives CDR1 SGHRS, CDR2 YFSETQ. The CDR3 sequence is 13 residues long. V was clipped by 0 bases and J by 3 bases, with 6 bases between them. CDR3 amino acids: CASSLDREETQYF. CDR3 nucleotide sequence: TGCGCCAGCAGCTTGGATCGGGAAGAGACCCAGTACTTC.

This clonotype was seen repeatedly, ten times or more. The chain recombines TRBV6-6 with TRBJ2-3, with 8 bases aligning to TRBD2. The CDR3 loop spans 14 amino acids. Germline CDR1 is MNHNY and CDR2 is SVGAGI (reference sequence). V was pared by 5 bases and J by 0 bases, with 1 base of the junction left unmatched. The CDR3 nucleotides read TGTGCCAGCAGTCGACTAGCGAGCACAGATACGCAGTATTTT. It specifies CASSRLASTDTQYF.

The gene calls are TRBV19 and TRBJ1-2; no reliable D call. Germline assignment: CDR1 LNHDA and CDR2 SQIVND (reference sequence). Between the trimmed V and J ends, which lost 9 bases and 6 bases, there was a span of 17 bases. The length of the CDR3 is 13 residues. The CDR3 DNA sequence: TGTGCCAGCTCCCTTCCTCTGGAGGATGGCTACACCTTC. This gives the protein CASSLPLEDGYTF.

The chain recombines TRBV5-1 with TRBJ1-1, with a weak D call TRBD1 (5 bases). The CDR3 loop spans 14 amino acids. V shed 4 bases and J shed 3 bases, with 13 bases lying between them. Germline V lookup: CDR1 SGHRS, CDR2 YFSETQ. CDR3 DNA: TGCGCCAGCAGCATCGCAGGGTATGACACTGAAGCTTTCTTT. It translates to CASSIAGYDTEAFF. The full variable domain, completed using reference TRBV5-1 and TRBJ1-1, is KAGVTQTPRYLIKTRGQQVTLSCSPISGHRSVSWYQQTPGQGLQFLFEYFSETQRNKGNFPGRFSGRQFSNSRSEMNVSTLELGDSALYLCASSIAGYDTEAFFGQGTRLTVV.

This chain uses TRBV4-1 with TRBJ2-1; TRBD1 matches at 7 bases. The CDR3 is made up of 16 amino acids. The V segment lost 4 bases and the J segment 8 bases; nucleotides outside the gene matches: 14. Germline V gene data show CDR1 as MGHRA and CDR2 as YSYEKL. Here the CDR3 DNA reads TGCGCCAGCAGCCGCCCGTTGGGGGACAGCCGCCATGAGCAGTTCTTC. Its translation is CASSRPLGDSRHEQFF.

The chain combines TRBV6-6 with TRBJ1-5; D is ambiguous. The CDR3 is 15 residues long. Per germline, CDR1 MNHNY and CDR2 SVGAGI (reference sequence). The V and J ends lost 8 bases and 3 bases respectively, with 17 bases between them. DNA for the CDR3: TGTGCCAGCGCCTTCACCGGGTGGGCCAATCAGCCCCAGCATTTT. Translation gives CASAFTGWANQPQHF.

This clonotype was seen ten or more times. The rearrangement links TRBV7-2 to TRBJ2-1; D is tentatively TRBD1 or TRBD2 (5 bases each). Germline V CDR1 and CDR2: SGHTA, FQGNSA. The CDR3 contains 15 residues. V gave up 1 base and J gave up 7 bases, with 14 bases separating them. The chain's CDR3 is CASSLGGVKRNEQFF. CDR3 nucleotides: TGTGCCAGCAGCTTAGGAGGGGTCAAAAGGAATGAGCAGTTCTTC.

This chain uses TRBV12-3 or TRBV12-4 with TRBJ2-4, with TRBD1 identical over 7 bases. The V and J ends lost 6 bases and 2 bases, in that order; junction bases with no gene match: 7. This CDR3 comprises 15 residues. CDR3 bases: TGTGCCAGCAGGAGAGGGGGCGAGTCCAAAAACATTCAGTACTTC. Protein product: CASRRGGESKNIQYF.

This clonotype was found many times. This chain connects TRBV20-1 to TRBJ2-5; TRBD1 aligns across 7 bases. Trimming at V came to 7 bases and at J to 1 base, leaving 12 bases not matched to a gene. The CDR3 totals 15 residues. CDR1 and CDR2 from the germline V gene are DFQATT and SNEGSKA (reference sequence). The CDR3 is CSEGQGVLSQETQYF. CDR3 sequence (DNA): TGCAGTGAGGGGCAGGGGGTTCTAAGCCAAGAGACCCAGTACTTC.

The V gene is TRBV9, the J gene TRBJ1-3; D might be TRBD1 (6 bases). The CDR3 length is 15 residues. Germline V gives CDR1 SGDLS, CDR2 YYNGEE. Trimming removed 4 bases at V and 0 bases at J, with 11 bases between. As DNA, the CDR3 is TGTGCCAGCAGCCTCATGGACAGCTCTGGAAACACCATATATTTT. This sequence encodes CASSLMDSSGNTIYF.

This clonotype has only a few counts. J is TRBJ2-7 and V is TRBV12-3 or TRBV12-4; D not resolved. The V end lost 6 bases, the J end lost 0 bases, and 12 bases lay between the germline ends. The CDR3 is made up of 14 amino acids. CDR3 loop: CASSPYPLSYEQYF. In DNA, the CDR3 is TGTGCCAGCAGCCCTTATCCCCTCTCCTACGAGCAGTACTTC.

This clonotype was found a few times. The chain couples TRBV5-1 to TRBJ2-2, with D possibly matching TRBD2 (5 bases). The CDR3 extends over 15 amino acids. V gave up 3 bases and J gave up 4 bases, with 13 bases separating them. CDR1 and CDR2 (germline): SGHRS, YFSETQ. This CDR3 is CASSWRQGGTGELFF. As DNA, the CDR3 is TGCGCCAGCAGCTGGAGGCAAGGTGGCACCGGGGAGCTGTTTTTT. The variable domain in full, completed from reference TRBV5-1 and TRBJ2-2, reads KAGVTQTPRYLIKTRGQQVTLSCSPISGHRSVSWYQQTPGQGLQFLFEYFSETQRNKGNFPGRFSGRQFSNSRSEMNVSTLELGDSALYLCASSWRQGGTGELFFGEGSRLTVL.

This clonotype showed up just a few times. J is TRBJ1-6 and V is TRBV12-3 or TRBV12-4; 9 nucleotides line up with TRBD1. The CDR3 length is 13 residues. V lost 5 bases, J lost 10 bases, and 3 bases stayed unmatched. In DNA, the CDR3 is TGTGCCAGCAGTCGGGACAGGGACTCACCCCTCCACTTT. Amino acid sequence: CASSRDRDSPLHF.

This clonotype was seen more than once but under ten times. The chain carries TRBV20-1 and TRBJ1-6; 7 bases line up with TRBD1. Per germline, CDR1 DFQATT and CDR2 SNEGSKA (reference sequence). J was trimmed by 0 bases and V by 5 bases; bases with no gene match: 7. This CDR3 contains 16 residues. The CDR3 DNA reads TGCAGTGCTCGACAGGGCCCGAGCTCCTATAATTCACCCCTCCACTTT. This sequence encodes CSARQGPSSYNSPLHF.

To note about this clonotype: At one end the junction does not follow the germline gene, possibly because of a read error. CDR3 loop: CSARGDRGLGELVF. CDR3 sequence (DNA): TGCAGTGCTAGAGGGGACAGGGGGCTTGGGGAGCTGGTTTTT. The chain uses TRBV20-1 and TRBJ2-2; 12 bases align to TRBD1. The CDR3 length is 14 residues. Germline lookup yields CDR1 DFQATT and CDR2 SNEGSKA (reference sequence).